The 10 T cell receptor beta chains in this list originate from one sample, sequenced in a study of tumor-infiltrating lymphocytes in primary liver carcinoma. The input was approximately 500 ng total RNA; TCR beta cDNA was made from it with a constant-region primer. Employing slightly modified ARM-PCR, three nested multiplex PCR rounds were run, and these gave rise to the TCR beta libraries. Two initial PCR rounds of about 10 cycles each paired TRBV1-TRBV30 forward primers with a C-beta reverse primer. Using its own MiXCR run on the multiplex PCR reads, TCRdb lists one record per CDR3 protein. In the table there are around 81,000 distinct CDR3 sequences, around 75% of which are singletons. Unsorted bulk tissue (roughly 20-31 mg) underwent RNA and DNA co-extraction. Sequencing input: liver tumor tissue from sampling region 4. The subset denotes: tumor region T4, right-lateral pole. Receptors were obtained from a woman aged 55 to 70 with primary liver carcinoma and hepatitis B virus infection.

The chain combines TRBV6-1 with TRBJ2-3, with TRBD1 matching 7 bases. The CDR3 has 14 residues. Trimming took 4 bases from V and 3 from J; bases not matched to a gene: 4. Germline V gives CDR1 MNHNS, CDR2 SASEGT. The CDR3 coding sequence is TGTGCCAGCAGTGTAGGGGACAGAACAGATACGCAGTATTTT. The encoded protein is CASSVGDRTDTQYF.

Notes on this clonotype: This may come from a read error, since a much larger clone is one base off. The chain uses TRBV28 and TRBJ2-3; 10 bases align to TRBD2. This CDR3 spans 15 amino acids. Germline values: CDR1 MDHEN, CDR2 SYDVKM. CDR3 bases: TGTGCCAGCAGTGGGACTAGCGACCTCACAGATACGCAGTTTTTT. Amino acid sequence: CASSGTSDLTDTQFF.

This chain links TRBV28 with TRBJ2-5, with 14 bases fitting TRBD2. In germline, CDR1 is MDHEN, CDR2 SYDVKM. V gave up 6 bases and J gave up 4 bases; unmatched junction bases: 7. The CDR3 spans 16 residues. The CDR3 sequence: CASSSGTSGGRETQYF. In nucleotides, the CDR3 is TGTGCCAGCAGCTCTGGGACTAGCGGGGGTAGAGAGACCCAGTACTTC.

As to this clonotype: The junction and the germline gene differ at one end; a read error may be behind it. This chain connects TRBV5-1 to TRBJ2-5, with D perhaps TRBD2 (5 bases). CDR3 length: 14 amino acids. The germline gives CDR1 SGHRS, CDR2 YFSETQ. The CDR3 sequence: CASTLEGNGETQHF. The CDR3 nucleotides are TGCGCCAGTACCTTGGAAGGGAACGGGGAGACCCAGCACTTC.

To note about this clonotype: A read error may account for a junction end that differs from germline. This chain joins TRBV11-2 and TRBJ2-1; 11 bases are shared with TRBD2. The CDR3 contains 17 residues. Germline V gene data show CDR1 as SGHAT and CDR2 as FQNNGV. CDR3: CARSLGLVAGGLNEQFF. The CDR3 nucleotides read TGTGCCAGAAGCTTAGGTCTGGTAGCGGGAGGGTTGAATGAGCAGTTCTTC.

The chain joins TRBV5-8 to TRBJ1-1; D remains unclear. Germline assignment: CDR1 SGHTS and CDR2 YDEGEE. The germline V and J ends were trimmed by 4 bases and 5 bases, with 15 bases remaining between them. This CDR3 is 14 amino acids long. CDR3 sequence: CASSQKQERTEAFF. The CDR3 DNA follows: TGTGCCAGCAGCCAGAAGCAAGAGCGGACTGAAGCTTTCTTT.

Note on this clonotype: The junction shows a germline mismatch at one end, possibly a read error. This chain connects TRBV25-1 to TRBJ1-2, with TRBD1 as a possible D gene (6 bases). This CDR3 spans 18 amino acids. Germline V gene lookup returns CDR1 MGHDK and CDR2 SYGVNS. As DNA, the CDR3 is TGTGCCGGCAGTCCGCACGGACAGCGACCCCCAACTAACTATGGCTACACCTTC. Translated: CAGSPHGQRPPTNYGYTF.

To note about this clonotype: At one end, the junction sequence differs from germline, possibly due to a read error. The genes are TRBV6-1 and TRBJ2-2; TRBD2 agrees at 8 bases. Germline CDR1 reads MNHNS; CDR2 reads SASEGT. CDR3 length: 14 residues. The chain's CDR3 is CATSDGRATGELFF. The CDR3 DNA is TGTGCCACCAGTGACGGGAGGGCTACCGGGGAGCTGTTTTTT.

This clonotype was recorded once. This rearrangement joins TRBV29-1 to TRBJ2-2; D is uncertain. CDR3 length: 13 residues. Trimming took off 6 bases at V and 7 bases at J, with 15 bases between the two ends. Germline V gene lookup returns CDR1 SQVTM and CDR2 ANQGSEA. In nucleotides, the CDR3 is TGCAGCGTCGTGACAAGATTGGACGGGGAGCTGTTTTTT. As protein: CSVVTRLDGELFF.

In the case of this clonotype: A junction end diverges from the germline sequence, so it may reflect a read error. The rearrangement links TRBV11-2 to TRBJ1-1; 7 bases match TRBD1. The CDR3 length is 13 residues. The germline V gene encodes CDR1 SGHAT and CDR2 FQNNGV. CDR3 region: CASSLESGGETLF. CDR3 DNA sequence: TGTGCCAGCAGCTTAGAGTCAGGGGGTGAAACCTTATTT.